A single T cell receptor beta chain is shown here with its context. The data originate from a study of Ad26.COV2.S vaccination and SARS-CoV-2 variants. The overall study: Doses of Ad26.COV2.S were injected into muscle once or twice, 56 days apart.

Treatment reported: roughly 18 received Ad26.COV2.S at low or high dose, single or two shots; a few received placebo; per-sample allocation not given. The investigators took samples on day 63 after the first vaccine or placebo injection. V gave up 3 bases and J gave up 8 bases, with 17 bases separating them. Germline V CDR1 and CDR2: SGHTA, FQGTGA. The CDR3 spans 15 residues. Sequencing was performed with immunoSEQ multiplex PCR; in TCRdb, only in-frame clones are kept and a portion is missing. The repertoire consists of around 450,000 clones, with about 88% occurring once and the leading ten covering over 2.5%.

The specimen was peripheral blood, collected in a trial of Ad26.COV2.S vaccine versus placebo. The chain joins TRBV7-3 to TRBJ2-1; D is perhaps TRBD2 (6 bases). The TCR comes from a person aged 18 to 65 who received the Ad26.COV2.S COVID-19 vaccine or a placebo. CDR3 sequence: CASSFTGLLGHEQFF. Written as DNA, the CDR3 is TGTGCCAGCAGCTTCACGGGACTGCTGGGCCATGAGCAGTTCTTC.